One and the same sample provided the 28 T cell receptor beta chains below, sequenced in a study of CD8+CD57+ T cells in acquired aplastic anemia. It was genomic DNA that served as the template for profiling TCR beta VDJ and CDR3. TCRdb used MiXCR to reprocess the reads, holding one entry per CDR3 protein. The data hold around 170,000 distinct CDR3 sequences, with 48% observed a single time. Those patients picked for sequencing had displayed CD8+CD57+ cell expansion on flow cytometry. The specimen was sorted CD4+, CD8+, or CD8+CD57+ T cells (not recorded which) from PBMCs. The receptors were gathered from a human donor with aplastic anemia.

This clonotype was seen ten or more times. The chain is built from TRBV7-3 and TRBJ2-1; 8 bases align to TRBD1. Germline loops: CDR1 SGHTA, CDR2 FQGTGA. The V gene end was trimmed by 1 base and the J gene end by 3 bases; junction bases not matched to a gene: 2. The CDR3 loop spans 15 amino acids. CDR3 bases: TGTGCCAGCAGCTTAAACGGACAGGGCTACAATGAGCAGTTCTTC. Translation gives CASSLNGQGYNEQFF.

This clonotype occurred many times. CDR3: CATSGGTGNQPQHF. The CDR3 DNA reads as TGTGCCACCAGTGGGGGGACCGGTAATCAGCCCCAGCATTTT. The genes are TRBV24-1 and TRBJ1-5, with D possibly TRBD1 on 5 matching bases. Trimming left V 5 bases short and J 4 bases short, with 11 bases between. The germline V gene has CDR1 KGHDR and CDR2 SFDVKD. The CDR3 runs to 14 residues.

This clonotype was observed at least ten times. The chain joins TRBV4-3 to TRBJ2-7; 7 bases agree with TRBD1. Germline loops: CDR1 LGHNA, CDR2 YSLEER. The junction had 20 bases not matched to a gene; V was cut back by 3 bases and J by 6 bases. The CDR3 totals 18 residues. The CDR3 region is CASSQDLGVTGAYGEQYF. The DNA for the CDR3 is TGCGCCAGCAGCCAGGACTTGGGGGTTACAGGGGCATATGGCGAGCAGTACTTC.

The table lists this clonotype with many counts. V usage is TRBV15 and J usage is TRBJ2-3; D tentatively fits TRBD1 or TRBD2 (5 bases each). This CDR3 comprises 17 residues. Looked up from germline, CDR1 is LNHNV and CDR2 is YYDKDF (reference sequence). Trimming removed 1 base from V and 3 bases from J, with 17 bases in between. CDR3: CATSRVTRWGSTDTQYF. As DNA, the CDR3 is TGTGCCACCAGCAGAGTCACGCGTTGGGGGAGTACAGATACGCAGTATTTT.

The rearrangement links TRBV4-1 to TRBJ2-1; the match to TRBD2 covers 14 bases. CDR1 and CDR2 from the germline V gene are MGHRA and YSYEKL. CDR3 length equals 15 residues. V was pared by 6 bases and J by 8 bases, with 6 bases of the junction left unmatched. The CDR3 spells CASSSGTSGSDEQFF. The DNA of the CDR3 is TGCGCCAGCAGTAGCGGGACTAGCGGGAGTGATGAGCAGTTCTTC.

The gene calls are TRBV2 and TRBJ2-5; the match to TRBD1 covers 12 bases. Germline CDR1 is SNHLY and CDR2 is FYNNEI. The CDR3 has 15 amino acids. Unmatched junction bases numbered 11, after V lost 8 bases and J lost 7 bases. The chain's CDR3 is CASPKGTGGVGTQYF. For the CDR3, the DNA is TGTGCCAGCCCTAAGGGGACAGGGGGCGTAGGGACCCAGTACTTC.

There are many counts of this clonotype. The V and J genes are TRBV20-1 and TRBJ2-1; D is ambiguous. The CDR3 is made up of 11 amino acids. Germline CDR1 DFQATT, CDR2 SNEGSKA (reference sequence). The V gene lost 7 bases and the J gene lost 0 bases, with 4 bases spanning the gap. CDR3 loop: CSVSSYNEQFF. The CDR3 nucleotides are TGCAGTGTCAGCTCCTACAATGAGCAGTTCTTC.

In this sample, this clonotype turned up many times. The chain carries TRBV19 and TRBJ2-7; D perhaps matches TRBD1 (6 bases). This CDR3 region has 14 residues. CDR1 is LNHDA, CDR2 SQIVND, per germline (reference sequence). V lost 3 bases to trimming and J lost 4 bases, with 13 bases between them. The CDR3 loop is CASSMGDRRYEQYF. In DNA form, the CDR3 reads TGTGCCAGTAGTATGGGCGACAGGCGGTACGAGCAGTACTTC.

This clonotype was seen only a few times. This chain connects TRBV2 to TRBJ2-5; unclear D gene. CDR1 and CDR2 from the germline V gene are SNHLY and FYNNEI. The CDR3 covers 12 residues. The ends were cut back, 9 bases at V and 5 bases at J, with 13 bases in the middle. The CDR3 loop reads CASSRVRETQYF. CDR3 coding DNA: TGTGCCAGTAGTCGGGTCAGGGAGACCCAGTACTTC.

This clonotype was found a few times. This chain joins TRBV10-3 and TRBJ1-1; no firm D call. Trimming shortened V by 4 bases and J by 3 bases, and 18 bases separated the two germline ends. The V gene's germline CDR1 is ENHRY and CDR2 SYGVKD. This CDR3 spans 16 amino acids. CDR3: CAISGWTARFHTEAFF. Written as DNA, the CDR3 is TGTGCCATCAGTGGGTGGACGGCCAGATTCCACACTGAAGCTTTCTTT.

This clonotype was picked up many times. V gene TRBV9 combines with J gene TRBJ1-2; D gene ambiguous. Per the germline V gene, CDR1 is SGDLS and CDR2 is YYNGEE. The V end lost 5 bases, the J end lost 0 bases, and 8 bases lay between the germline ends. The CDR3 sequence is 13 residues long. The CDR3 DNA follows: TGTGCCAGCAGGGCTGACCCTAACTATGGCTACACCTTC. Amino acids: CASRADPNYGYTF.

This clonotype was recorded many times. The rearrangement uses TRBV2 and TRBJ2-5; 10 bases fit TRBD1. V dropped 7 bases and J dropped 1; count of bases not matched to a gene: 6. Germline CDR1 is SNHLY and CDR2 is FYNNEI. This CDR3 comprises 15 residues. The CDR3 loop reads CASTTGTGVQETQYF. CDR3 DNA sequence: TGTGCCAGCACCACGGGGACAGGGGTCCAAGAGACCCAGTACTTC.

Only a few counts were recorded for this clonotype. This could be a read error, since a much larger clone is one nucleotide away. The chain's CDR3 is CSARDPAGGYGCTF. The CDR3 nucleotides are TGCAGTGCTAGAGATCCCGCGGGGGGGTATGGCTGCACCTTC. The chain employs TRBV20-1 and TRBJ1-2; tentatively, D is TRBD1 (5 bases). CDR1 and CDR2 from the germline V gene are DFQATT and SNEGSKA (reference sequence). This CDR3 is built from 14 residues.

This clonotype was observed at least ten times. The genes are TRBV7-2 and TRBJ1-3; no clear D gene. From germline, CDR1 is SGHTA and CDR2 FQGNSA. Trimming took off 1 base at V and 2 bases at J, with 6 bases between the two ends. The CDR3 runs 14 residues. CDR3 DNA: TGTGCCAGCAGCTTAGTCCGCGCTGGAAACACCATATATTTT. It encodes CASSLVRAGNTIYF.

This clonotype was counted at least ten times. The V and J genes are TRBV3-1 and TRBJ1-5; no definite D call. CDR1 and CDR2 (germline): LGHDT, YNNKEL (reference sequence). CDR3 length equals 13 residues. V dropped 2 bases and J dropped 3 bases, with 5 bases sitting between them. The CDR3 coding sequence is TGTGCCAGCAGCCAAATGAACAATCAGCCCCAGCATTTT. Protein sequence: CASSQMNNQPQHF. Based on the CDR3 plus reference TRBV3-1 and TRBJ1-5, the full variable domain is DTAVSQTPKYLVTQMGNDKSIKCEQNLGHDTMYWYKQDSKKFLKIMFSYNNKELIINETVPNRFSPKSPDKAHLNLHINSLELGDSAVYFCASSQMNNQPQHFGDGTRLSIL.

This clonotype was picked up many times. The rearrangement uses TRBV7-9 and TRBJ2-3; D gene uncertain. CDR1 is SEHNR and CDR2 is FQNEAQ in the germline V gene (reference sequence). V shed 6 bases and J shed 9 bases, with 10 bases lying between them. This CDR3 comprises 11 residues. The CDR3 bases are TGTGCCAGCAGTCGACTTTTCACGCAGTATTTT. Translated, it gives CASSRLFTQYF.

The chain is built from TRBV15 and TRBJ2-3, with 10 bases identical to TRBD2. V shed 2 bases and J 5 bases; nucleotides not matched to a gene: 4. The germline V gene encodes CDR1 LNHNV and CDR2 YYDKDF (reference sequence). The CDR3 contains 15 residues. The CDR3 DNA follows: TGTGCCACCAGCAGACCGCTAGCGGGGGTAGATACGCAGTATTTT. Protein product: CATSRPLAGVDTQYF.

The chain couples TRBV25-1 to TRBJ1-3; TRBD1 aligns across 9 bases. This CDR3 has 19 amino acids. V lost 1 base and J lost 1; bases outside the gene matches: 11. From germline, CDR1 is MGHDK and CDR2 SYGVNS. The CDR3 DNA reads as TGTGCCAGCAGTGAATCCTACCGGGACAGGGATTTATCTGGAAACACCATATATTTT. Translation gives CASSESYRDRDLSGNTIYF.

The chain uses TRBV2 and TRBJ1-2, with 10 positions matching TRBD1. CDR3 size: 13 residues. The V gene's germline CDR1 is SNHLY and CDR2 FYNNEI. Unmatched junction bases numbered 1, after V lost 5 bases and J lost 4 bases. CDR3 DNA: TGTGCCAGCAGTCGGGACAGGGGCTATGGCTACACCTTC. Its translation: CASSRDRGYGYTF.

A few counts support this clonotype. V gene TRBV29-1 combines with J gene TRBJ1-4; D is ambiguous. Germline CDR1 and CDR2: SQVTM and ANQGSEA. Deletions cut 7 bases from V and 5 bases from J, with 11 bases between. The CDR3 contains 12 residues. CDR3 protein: CSGGDGNEKLFF. The CDR3 nucleotides read TGCAGCGGAGGTGATGGGAATGAAAAACTGTTTTTT.

The J gene is TRBJ2-7, the V gene TRBV7-2; a possible D gene is TRBD2 (6 bases). There are 12 residues in the CDR3. Germline-derived CDR1 and CDR2 are SGHTA and FQGNSA. V was trimmed by 5 bases and J by 7 bases, leaving 12 bases between them. The CDR3 here is CASSTSGGEQYF. CDR3 DNA: TGTGCCAGCAGCACAAGCGGAGGGGAGCAGTACTTC.

As for this clonotype: Sequence at one end of the junction differs from germline and may be a read error. The rearrangement uses TRBV5-1 and TRBJ2-3; tentative D call: TRBD1 (5 bases). The germline CDR1 and CDR2 sequences are SGHRS and YFSETQ. The CDR3 length is 15 residues. CDR3 sequence reads: CASSLGGVYTGTQYF. As DNA, the CDR3 is TGCGCCAGCAGCTTGGGAGGTGTGTACACAGGTACGCAGTATTTT.

This chain joins TRBV20-1 and TRBJ2-1, with TRBD2 matching over 9 bases. This CDR3 has 14 residues. From germline, CDR1 is DFQATT and CDR2 SNEGSKA (reference sequence). The ends lost 2 bases at V and 4 bases at J; junction bases unmatched: 3. The CDR3 spells CSARRLAGYNEQFF. DNA for the CDR3: TGCAGTGCTAGACGCCTAGCGGGATACAATGAGCAGTTCTTC.

The chain uses TRBV7-2 and TRBJ2-7, with D perhaps matching TRBD2 (5 bases). V was shortened by 9 bases and J by 4 bases, with 16 bases between the two germline ends. This CDR3 spans 13 amino acids. Germline CDR1 reads SGHTA; CDR2 reads FQGNSA. CDR3 bases: TGTGCCAGTCCAATCCAGCGGCTTTACGAGCAGTACTTC. This codes for CASPIQRLYEQYF.

The table lists this clonotype with a count of one. CDR3 protein: CASSGTNYGYTF. Written as DNA, the CDR3 is TGTGCCAGCTCAGGGACTAACTATGGCTACACCTTC. This chain joins TRBV9 and TRBJ1-2; D is perhaps TRBD1 (5 bases). The germline gives CDR1 SGDLS, CDR2 YYNGEE. The germline V and J ends were trimmed by 7 bases and 0 bases, with 7 bases remaining between them. This CDR3 is built from 12 residues.

This clonotype was seen repeatedly, ten times or more. The gene calls are TRBV20-1 and TRBJ1-2; 7 nucleotides line up with TRBD1. Germline CDR1 reads DFQATT; CDR2 reads SNEGSKA (reference sequence). The CDR3 is 14 amino acids. The J segment lost 8 bases and the V segment lost 7 bases, leaving 16 bases of the junction unmatched. This CDR3 is CSGQTGLTVGGYTF. CDR3 in DNA: TGCAGTGGCCAGACAGGGCTCACGGTTGGCGGCTACACCTTC.

V gene TRBV6-2 or TRBV6-3 combines with J gene TRBJ1-1; possible D gene TRBD1, 5 bases. Germline V lookup: CDR1 MNHEY, CDR2 SVGEGT. V lost 5 bases and J lost 10, with 17 bases in between. The CDR3 covers 13 residues. DNA of the CDR3: TGTGCCAGCAGTCCGGGGTGGGGGGTTGGAGCTTTCTTT. This gives the protein CASSPGWGVGAFF.

In this sample, this clonotype turned up many times. This chain links TRBV9 with TRBJ1-5; D gene ambiguous. CDR3 length: 14 residues. CDR1 is SGDLS, CDR2 YYNGEE, per germline. V was trimmed by 4 bases and J by 0 bases, leaving 8 bases between them. The CDR3 loop is CASSKQDSNQPQHF. The CDR3 DNA sequence: TGTGCCAGCAGCAAACAAGATAGCAATCAGCCCCAGCATTTT.